Listed below are T cell receptor beta chains from one sample, sequenced in a study of T cell responses to AZD1222 COVID-19 vaccine. The protocol was immunoSEQ multiplex PCR, while the TCRdb copy is restricted to in-frame clones and leaves out a portion. The data hold around 66,000 clones, with around 79% observed a single time. The sequencing used peripheral blood, collected on day 0 of MenACWY control vaccination. These receptor sequences come from an adult in good health. The CDR3 runs from the conserved cysteine through the conserved F or W. The D gene is left open where the match is weak. Rows give clone size only sometimes, using once, few, many, or a class for an expanded clone.

TGTGCCAGCCATCGGGGGAGAAATTCACCCCTCCACTTT	CASHRGRNSPLHF	.	TRBV28	TRBJ1-6	.
TGTGCCAGCAGTGATAGGACAGGGATGAACACTGAAGCTTTCTTT	CASSDRTGMNTEAFF	TRBD1	TRBV11-1	TRBJ1-1	.
TGTGCCAGCAGTTACTCGGTGGAGAACCTCCCCTACGAGCAGTACTTC	CASSYSVENLPYEQYF	.	TRBV6-5	TRBJ2-7	.
TGTGCCAGCAGGTCGCAAGGGGTGAACACTGAAGCTTTCTTT	CASRSQGVNTEAFF	.	TRBV2	TRBJ1-1	.
TGTGCCAGCAGCCCCCGGGGGAACACCTTCAATGAGCAGTTCTTC	CASSPRGNTFNEQFF	.	TRBV7-2	TRBJ2-1	.
TGTGCCAGTAGTATAGCGACAGGTTATGGCTACACCTTC	CASSIATGYGYTF	.	TRBV19	TRBJ1-2	.
TGTGCCTGGAGTGTACGGAGGGGTGGCTACACCTTC	CAWSVRRGGYTF	.	TRBV30	TRBJ1-2	once
TGTGCCAGCAGCCGTGGGAGCCTCCCGGATGGCTACACCTTC	CASSRGSLPDGYTF	.	TRBV3-1/TRBV3-2	TRBJ1-2	.
TGTGCCAGCAGTCGGACAGGGGTCACTGAAGCTTTCTTT	CASSRTGVTEAFF	TRBD1	TRBV6-5	TRBJ1-1	.
TGTGCCAGTAGTATGGGGCAGAGCAGTACTTCACCCCTCCACTTT	CASSMGQSSTSPLHF	.	TRBV19	TRBJ1-6	few
TGTGCCAGCAGTCAGACCGTCGGACAGTCCGACGAGCAGTACTTC	CASSQTVGQSDEQYF	.	TRBV7-9	TRBJ2-7	.
TGTGCCAGCAGTCCCCAAGAGGATACGCAGTATTTT	CASSPQEDTQYF	.	TRBV28	TRBJ2-3	few
TGTGCCAGCTTAGGGACTAGCACTTCGGATGAGCAGTTCTTC	CASLGTSTSDEQFF	TRBD2	TRBV18	TRBJ2-1	.